These 18 T cell receptor beta chains originate from one sample sequenced in a study of blood T cell repertoires in COVID-19. TCRdb's table, derived via immunoSEQ multiplex PCR, lists solely in-frame clones and lacks some. This table has 130,000 to 150,000 clones, roughly 87% appearing once. Sequencing was done on a sample of peripheral blood. The receptors come from a woman aged 45 to 65 with acute or convalescent COVID-19.

This clone was detected once. The chain is built from TRBV4-2 and TRBJ2-7; 10 bases agree with TRBD2. Germline V gene lookup returns CDR1 LGHNA and CDR2 YNFKEQ. Trimming cost V 1 base and J 4 bases; bases outside gene matches: 7. CDR3 length equals 16 residues. The CDR3 DNA reads as TGTGCCAGCAGCCAAGTTGGGGCTAGCGGGAGTTACGAGCAGTACTTC. Translated: CASSQVGASGSYEQYF.

The V and J genes are TRBV11-2 and TRBJ1-3; D uncertain. This CDR3 has 15 amino acids. V lost 0 bases, J lost 8 bases, and 14 bases lay in between. CDR1 is SGHAT and CDR2 is FQNNGV in the germline V gene. This chain's CDR3 is CASSLDPAGLDTIYF. The CDR3 DNA reads TGTGCCAGCAGCTTAGATCCCGCAGGATTAGACACCATATATTTT. The variable domain in full, with the rest retrieved from reference TRBV11-2 and TRBJ1-3, is EAGVAQSPRYKIIEKRQSVAFWCNPISGHATLYWYQQILGQGPKLLIQFQNNGVVDDSQLPKDRFSAERLKGVDSTLKIQPAKLEDSAVYLCASSLDPAGLDTIYFGEGSWLTVV.

The V gene is TRBV9, the J gene TRBJ2-3, with D possibly TRBD2 on 6 matching bases. Germline V gene data show CDR1 as SGDLS and CDR2 as YYNGEE. CDR3 length equals 14 residues. Trimming removed 3 bases at V and 1 base at J, with 9 bases between. The CDR3 sequence is CASSDRLGTDTQYF. For the CDR3, the DNA is TGTGCCAGCAGCGACCGACTAGGCACAGATACGCAGTATTTT.

V gene TRBV9 combines with J gene TRBJ1-5; D gene unclear. Trimming stripped 4 bases from V and 7 bases from J, with 12 bases between. There are 13 residues in the CDR3. The germline gives CDR1 SGDLS, CDR2 YYNGEE. CDR3 protein: CASSSDFLQPQHF. In DNA form, the CDR3 reads TGTGCCAGCAGCTCCGACTTCTTGCAGCCCCAGCATTTT. The complete variable domain, with remaining parts taken from reference TRBV9 and TRBJ1-5, reads DSGVTQTPKHLITATGQRVTLRCSPRSGDLSVYWYQQSLDQGLQFLIQYYNGEERAKGNILERFSAQQFPDLHSELNLSSLELGDSALYFCASSSDFLQPQHFGDGTRLSIL.

Many counts were recorded for this clone. The chain combines TRBV6-4 with TRBJ2-3; 7 bases are shared with TRBD2. The V segment lost 5 bases and the J segment 1 base; nucleotides outside the gene matches: 6. This CDR3 has 15 residues. Germline loops: CDR1 MRHNA, CDR2 SNTAGT. CDR3 nucleotides: TGTGCCAGCAGTCCCCAGGGAGGGGGCACAGATACGCAGTATTTT. Translation: CASSPQGGGTDTQYF.

The chain has TRBV20-1 and TRBJ2-7, with 8 bases lining up with TRBD2. Germline V lookup: CDR1 DFQATT, CDR2 SNEGSKA (reference sequence). With V trimmed by 3 bases and J by 6 bases, 10 bases remained unmatched. This CDR3 comprises 14 residues. For the CDR3, the DNA is TGCAGTGCTAGTACATCGAGCGGGAGACGCGAGCAGTACTTC. It specifies CSASTSSGRREQYF.

The chain combines TRBV7-8 with TRBJ2-3; 7 bases agree with TRBD2. V shed 4 bases and J 0 bases; nucleotides not matched to a gene: 1. Looked up from germline, CDR1 is SGHVS and CDR2 is FQNEAQ. CDR3 size: 14 residues. The DNA for the CDR3 is TGTGCCAGCAGCTGGGACTACAGCACAGATACGCAGTATTTT. Translated, it gives CASSWDYSTDTQYF.

The V gene is TRBV11-1, the J gene TRBJ2-4; 9 bases align to TRBD2. With 5 bases clipped from V and 8 bases from J, the junction kept 7 bases outside the gene matches. CDR3 length: 14 amino acids. Germline V gives CDR1 SGHAT, CDR2 FQDESV (reference sequence). The CDR3 region has the DNA TGTGCCAGCAGCGCGGGGGGGCTAAGGGACATTCAGTACTTC. Translation gives CASSAGGLRDIQYF.

This clone came up a few times. This sequence joins TRBV5-1 and TRBJ2-6; D gene uncertain. The CDR3 covers 15 residues. Between the trimmed V and J ends, which lost 1 base and 1 base, there was a span of 6 bases. Germline-derived CDR1 and CDR2 are SGHRS and YFSETQ. The CDR3 sequence is CASSLRGSGANVLTF. The CDR3 bases are TGCGCCAGCAGCTTGAGAGGATCTGGGGCCAACGTCCTGACTTTC.

The chain joins TRBV6-1 to TRBJ2-3; no clear D. CDR1 and CDR2 (germline): MNHNS, SASEGT. The V end was cut by 0 bases, the J end by 2 bases, with 6 bases between. CDR3 length: 14 amino acids. This chain's CDR3 is CASSEAPYTDTQYF. The CDR3 DNA follows: TGTGCCAGCAGTGAAGCGCCCTACACAGATACGCAGTATTTT.

In the case of this clone: Different DNA sequences within this sample yield the same CDR3. This chain's CDR3 is CASSSSGTANTGELFF. For the CDR3, the DNA is TGTGCCAGCAGTTCATCCGGGACAGCGAACACCGGGGAGCTGTTTTTT. The rearrangement uses TRBV6-2 or TRBV6-3 and TRBJ2-2; the match to TRBD1 covers 7 bases. The CDR3 extends over 16 amino acids. V trimming: 4 bases; J trimming: 0 bases; junction bases outside the gene matches: 5. Per germline, CDR1 MNHEY and CDR2 SVGEGT.

This clone came up a few times. The genes are TRBV19 and TRBJ1-5, with D possibly matching TRBD1 (5 bases). The V and J ends lost 2 bases and 6 bases respectively, with 11 bases between them. CDR1 and CDR2 from the germline V gene are LNHDA and SQIVND (reference sequence). This CDR3 spans 14 amino acids. In nucleotides, the CDR3 is TGTGCCAGTAGTATAAGGGGTTTGGTTCAGCCCCAGCATTTT. Its protein is CASSIRGLVQPQHF.

V usage is TRBV27 and J usage is TRBJ1-1; 7 bases match TRBD1. Germline loops: CDR1 MNHEY, CDR2 SMNVEV (reference sequence). The CDR3 has 13 amino acids. Losses at the gene ends were 4 bases for V and 5 bases for J; bases not matched to a gene: 4. CDR3 DNA: TGTGCCAGCAGTTGGACAGGCTTGACTGAAGCTTTCTTT. Its protein is CASSWTGLTEAFF.

V gene TRBV7-3 combines with J gene TRBJ1-2; 7 bases are shared with TRBD1. V shed 2 bases and J 6 bases; nucleotides not matched to a gene: 15. The CDR3 is 17 residues long. Germline CDR1 and CDR2: SGHTA and FQGTGA. The DNA of the CDR3 is TGTGCCAGCAGCTTAGAGGGCCAGGGGGAGAGGAATAATGGCTACACCTTC. It specifies CASSLEGQGERNNGYTF.

This clone has a single count. V gene TRBV6-4 combines with J gene TRBJ1-2; 7 positions agree with TRBD1. Germline lookup yields CDR1 MRHNA and CDR2 SNTAGT. The CDR3 length is 15 residues. Trimming at V came to 0 bases and at J to 7 bases, leaving 8 bases not matched to a gene. The CDR3 bases are TGTGCCAGCAGTGACTCGCAGGCCTCAGGGGGTGGCTACACCTTC. It codes for CASSDSQASGGGYTF.

This chain connects TRBV9 to TRBJ1-5, with D possibly TRBD1 on 6 matching bases. CDR1 is SGDLS and CDR2 is YYNGEE in the germline V gene. This CDR3 is 14 amino acids long. The germline V and J ends were trimmed by 0 bases and 7 bases, with 11 bases remaining between them. The CDR3 sequence is CASSVGNREQPQHF. The CDR3, as DNA: TGTGCCAGCAGCGTAGGGAACAGGGAGCAGCCCCAGCATTTT.

V is TRBV21-1 and J is TRBJ1-4; the table's D call of TRBD1 was not tested on the DNA. TRBV21-1 is designated a pseudogene. The CDR3 is 16 amino acids. Here the CDR3 reads CASSKTGIATNEKLFF. The DNA of the CDR3 is TGTGCCAGCAGCAAGACAGGTATTGCAACTAATGAAAAACTGTTTTTT.

The rearrangement uses TRBV5-4 and TRBJ2-2; TRBD2 aligns across 10 bases. V was clipped by 4 bases and J by 7 bases; unmatched bases: 7. Looked up from germline, CDR1 is SGHNT and CDR2 is YYREEE (reference sequence). This CDR3 has 15 residues. CDR3 protein: CASSQTSGRGGELFF. The CDR3 DNA is TGTGCCAGCAGCCAGACAAGCGGGAGGGGCGGGGAGCTGTTTTTT.